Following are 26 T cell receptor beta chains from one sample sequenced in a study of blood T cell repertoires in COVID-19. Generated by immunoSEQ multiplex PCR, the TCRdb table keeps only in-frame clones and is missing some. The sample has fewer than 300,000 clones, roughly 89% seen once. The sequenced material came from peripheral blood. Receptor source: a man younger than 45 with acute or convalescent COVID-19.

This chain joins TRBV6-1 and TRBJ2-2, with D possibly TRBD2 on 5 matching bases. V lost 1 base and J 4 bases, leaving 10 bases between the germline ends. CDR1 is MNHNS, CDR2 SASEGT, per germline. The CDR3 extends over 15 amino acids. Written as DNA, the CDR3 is TGTGCCAGCAGTGAAGTGGGGAGCGGCACCGGGGAGCTGTTTTTT. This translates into CASSEVGSGTGELFF.

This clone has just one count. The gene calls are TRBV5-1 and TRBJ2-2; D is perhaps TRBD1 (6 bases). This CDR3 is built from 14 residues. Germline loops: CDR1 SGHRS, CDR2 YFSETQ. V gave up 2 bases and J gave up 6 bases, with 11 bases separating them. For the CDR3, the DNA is TGCGCCAGCAGCTTCCGAACAGGGTCCGGGGAGCTGTTTTTT. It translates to CASSFRTGSGELFF.

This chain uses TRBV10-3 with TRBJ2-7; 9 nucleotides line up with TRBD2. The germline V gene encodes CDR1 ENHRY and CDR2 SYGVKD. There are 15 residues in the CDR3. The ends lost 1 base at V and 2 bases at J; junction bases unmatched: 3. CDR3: CAISEFAGGAYEQYF. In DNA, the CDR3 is TGTGCCATCAGTGAGTTTGCGGGGGGGGCCTACGAGCAGTACTTC.

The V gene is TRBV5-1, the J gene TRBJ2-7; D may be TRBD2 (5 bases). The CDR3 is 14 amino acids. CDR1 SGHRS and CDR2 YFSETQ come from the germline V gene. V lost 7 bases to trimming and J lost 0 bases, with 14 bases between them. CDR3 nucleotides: TGCGCCAGCCAACGAACGGGGAGCTCCTACGAGCAGTACTTC. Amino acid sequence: CASQRTGSSYEQYF. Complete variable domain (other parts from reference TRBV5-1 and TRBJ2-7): KAGVTQTPRYLIKTRGQQVTLSCSPISGHRSVSWYQQTPGQGLQFLFEYFSETQRNKGNFPGRFSGRQFSNSRSEMNVSTLELGDSALYLCASQRTGSSYEQYFGPGTRLTVT.

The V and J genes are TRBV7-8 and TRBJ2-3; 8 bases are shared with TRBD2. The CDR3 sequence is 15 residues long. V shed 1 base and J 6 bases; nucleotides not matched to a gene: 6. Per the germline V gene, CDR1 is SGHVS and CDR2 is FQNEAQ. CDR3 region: CASSLVGGGLDTQYF. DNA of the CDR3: TGTGCCAGCAGCTTAGTCGGGGGGGGTTTGGATACGCAGTATTTT.

The CDR3 DNA sequence: TGTGCTAGTGGTTTGGTTGAACCGGGGGATCAGCCCCAGCATTTT. Protein sequence: CASGLVEPGDQPQHF. This rearrangement joins TRBV12-5 to TRBJ1-5, with D tentatively TRBD1 (5 bases). With 0 bases removed from V and 5 bases from J, the gap between germline ends came to 11 bases. This CDR3 is built from 15 residues. Germline values: CDR1 LGHNT, CDR2 FRNRAP.

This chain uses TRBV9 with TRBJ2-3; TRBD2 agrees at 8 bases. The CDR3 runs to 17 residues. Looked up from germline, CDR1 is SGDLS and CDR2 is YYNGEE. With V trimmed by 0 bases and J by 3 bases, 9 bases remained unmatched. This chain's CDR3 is CASSVGVVAGKTDTQYF. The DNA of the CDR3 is TGTGCCAGCAGCGTAGGGGTAGTAGCGGGGAAAACAGATACGCAGTATTTT. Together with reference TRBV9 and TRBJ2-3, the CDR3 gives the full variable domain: DSGVTQTPKHLITATGQRVTLRCSPRSGDLSVYWYQQSLDQGLQFLIQYYNGEERAKGNILERFSAQQFPDLHSELNLSSLELGDSALYFCASSVGVVAGKTDTQYFGPGTRLTVL.

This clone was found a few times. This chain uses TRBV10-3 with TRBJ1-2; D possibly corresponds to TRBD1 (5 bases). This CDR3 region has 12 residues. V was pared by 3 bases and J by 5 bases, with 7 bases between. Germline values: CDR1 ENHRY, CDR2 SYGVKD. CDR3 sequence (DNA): TGTGCCATCAGTGACCCAGGGTATGGCTACACCTTC. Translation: CAISDPGYGYTF.

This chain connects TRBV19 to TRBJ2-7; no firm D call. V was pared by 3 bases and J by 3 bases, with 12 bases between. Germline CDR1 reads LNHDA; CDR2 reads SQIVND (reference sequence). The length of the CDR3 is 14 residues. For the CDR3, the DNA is TGTGCCAGTAGTATGGCGGTGTTTGGCTACGAGCAGTACTTC. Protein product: CASSMAVFGYEQYF.

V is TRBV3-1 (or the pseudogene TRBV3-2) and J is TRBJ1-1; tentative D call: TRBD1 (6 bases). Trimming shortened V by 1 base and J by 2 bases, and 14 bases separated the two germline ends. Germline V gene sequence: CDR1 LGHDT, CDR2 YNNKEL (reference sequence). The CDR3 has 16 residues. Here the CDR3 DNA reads TGTGCCAGCAGCCAAGTTTTCAGGGGTGGAAACACTGAAGCTTTCTTT. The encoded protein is CASSQVFRGGNTEAFF.

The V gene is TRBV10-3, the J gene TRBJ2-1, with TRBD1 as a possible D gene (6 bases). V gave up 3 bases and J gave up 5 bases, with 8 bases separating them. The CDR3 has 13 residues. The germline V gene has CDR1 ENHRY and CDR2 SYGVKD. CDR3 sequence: CAISEDRNNEQFF. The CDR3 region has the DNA TGTGCCATCAGTGAAGACAGGAACAATGAGCAGTTCTTC.

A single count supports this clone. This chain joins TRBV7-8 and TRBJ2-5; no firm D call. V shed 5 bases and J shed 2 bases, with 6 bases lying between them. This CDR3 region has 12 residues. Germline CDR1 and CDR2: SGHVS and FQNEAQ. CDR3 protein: CASSPSQETQYF. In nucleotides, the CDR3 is TGTGCCAGCAGCCCCAGTCAAGAGACCCAGTACTTC.

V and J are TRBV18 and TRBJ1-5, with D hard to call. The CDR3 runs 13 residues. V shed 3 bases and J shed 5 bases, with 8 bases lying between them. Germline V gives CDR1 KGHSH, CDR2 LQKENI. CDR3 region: CASSPQIDQPQHF. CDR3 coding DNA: TGTGCCAGCTCACCTCAGATTGATCAGCCCCAGCATTTT.

In DNA form, the CDR3 reads TGTGCCAGTATCCCAGGGGGCCCTGGGGCCAACGTCCTGACTTTC. Encoded protein: CASIPGGPGANVLTF. The gene calls are TRBV19 and TRBJ2-6; 8 bases are a match to TRBD1. CDR3 size: 15 residues. V shed 7 bases and J 2 bases; nucleotides not matched to a gene: 4. The germline CDR1 and CDR2 sequences are LNHDA and SQIVND (reference sequence).

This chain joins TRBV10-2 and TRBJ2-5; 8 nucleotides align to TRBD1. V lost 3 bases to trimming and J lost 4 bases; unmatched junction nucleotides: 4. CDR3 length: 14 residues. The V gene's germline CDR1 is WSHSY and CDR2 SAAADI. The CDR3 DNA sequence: TGCGCCAGCAGTGACTACAGGGGGACAGAGACCCAGTACTTC. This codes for CASSDYRGTETQYF.

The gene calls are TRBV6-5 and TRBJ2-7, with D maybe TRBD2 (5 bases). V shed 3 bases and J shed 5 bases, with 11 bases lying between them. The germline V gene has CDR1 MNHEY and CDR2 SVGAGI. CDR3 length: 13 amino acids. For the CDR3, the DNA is TGTGCCAGCAGTTATCGAGGGTATGACGAGCAGTACTTC. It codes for CASSYRGYDEQYF.

The CDR3 region has the DNA TGTGCCAGCGGAGTCTACGAGCAGTACTTC. Amino acid sequence: CASGVYEQYF. This chain connects TRBV2 to TRBJ2-7, with D unresolved. The CDR3 runs to 10 residues. The V end lost 8 bases, the J end lost 3 bases, and 5 bases lay between the germline ends. Germline V gene data show CDR1 as SNHLY and CDR2 as FYNNEI. The full variable domain, in which reference TRBV2 and TRBJ2-7 provide the parts outside the CDR3, is EPEVTQTPSHQVTQMGQEVILRCVPISNHLYFYWYRQILGQKVEFLVSFYNNEISEKSEIFDDQFSVERPDGSNFTLKIRSTKLEDSAMYFCASGVYEQYFGPGTRLTVT.

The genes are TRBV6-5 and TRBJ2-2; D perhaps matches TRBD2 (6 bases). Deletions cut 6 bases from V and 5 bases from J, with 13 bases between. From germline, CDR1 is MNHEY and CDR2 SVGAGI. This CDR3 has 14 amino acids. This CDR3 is CASRWGVETGELFF. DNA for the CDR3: TGTGCCAGCAGATGGGGGGTGGAGACCGGGGAGCTGTTTTTT.

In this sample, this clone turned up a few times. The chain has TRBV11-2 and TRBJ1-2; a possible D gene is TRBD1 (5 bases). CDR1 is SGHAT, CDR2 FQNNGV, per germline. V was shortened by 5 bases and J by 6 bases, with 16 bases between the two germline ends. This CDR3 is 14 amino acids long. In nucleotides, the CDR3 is TGTGCCAGCAGCCCTAATGGAGGGGCCCATGGCTACACCTTC. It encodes CASSPNGGAHGYTF.

CDR3 bases: TGTGCCTGGAGGACAGACTTTTATGGCTACACCTTC. Translation: CAWRTDFYGYTF. J is TRBJ1-2 and V is TRBV30; D is possibly TRBD1 (5 bases). This CDR3 is built from 12 residues. Trimming stripped 3 bases from V and 5 bases from J, with 10 bases between. Germline V gives CDR1 GTSNPN, CDR2 SVGIG (reference sequence).

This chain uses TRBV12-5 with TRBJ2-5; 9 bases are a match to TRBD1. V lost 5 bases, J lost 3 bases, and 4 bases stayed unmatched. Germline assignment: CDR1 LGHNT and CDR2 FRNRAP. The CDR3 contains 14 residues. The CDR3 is CASGRTGEKETQYF. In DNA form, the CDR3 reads TGTGCTAGTGGTCGGACAGGGGAAAAAGAGACCCAGTACTTC.

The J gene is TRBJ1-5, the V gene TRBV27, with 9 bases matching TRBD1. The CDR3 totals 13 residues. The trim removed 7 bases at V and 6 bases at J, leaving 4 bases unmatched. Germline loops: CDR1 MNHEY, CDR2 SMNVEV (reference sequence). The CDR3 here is CASKGQGGQPQHF. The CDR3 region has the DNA TGTGCCAGCAAGGGACAGGGTGGTCAGCCCCAGCATTTT.

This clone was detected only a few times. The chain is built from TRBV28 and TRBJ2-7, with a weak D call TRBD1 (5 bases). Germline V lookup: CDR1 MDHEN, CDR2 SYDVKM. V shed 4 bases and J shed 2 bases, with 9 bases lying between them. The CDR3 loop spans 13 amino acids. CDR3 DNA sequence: TGTGCCAGCAGTTCGACAGAACCCTACGAGCAGTACTTC. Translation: CASSSTEPYEQYF.

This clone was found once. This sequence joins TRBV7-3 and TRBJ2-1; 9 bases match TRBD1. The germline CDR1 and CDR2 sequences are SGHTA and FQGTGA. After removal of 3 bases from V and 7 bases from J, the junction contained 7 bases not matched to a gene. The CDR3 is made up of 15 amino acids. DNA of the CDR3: TGTGCCAGCAGCTTTGCGGGACAGGGTGGAAATGAGCAGTTCTTC. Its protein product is CASSFAGQGGNEQFF.

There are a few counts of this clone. CDR3 sequence: CASSPRTGDNSPLHF. The CDR3 region has the DNA TGTGCCAGCAGCCCAAGGACAGGGGATAATTCACCCCTCCACTTT. The gene calls are TRBV11-2 and TRBJ1-6, with 9 positions matching TRBD1. J lost 5 bases, V lost 5 bases, and 4 bases had no gene match. The CDR3 consists of 15 residues. Per the germline V gene, CDR1 is SGHAT and CDR2 is FQNNGV.

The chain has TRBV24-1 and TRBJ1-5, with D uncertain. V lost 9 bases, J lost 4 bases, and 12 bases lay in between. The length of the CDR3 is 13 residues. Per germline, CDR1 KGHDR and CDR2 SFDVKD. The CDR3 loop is CATSGDLNQPQHF. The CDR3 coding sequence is TGTGCCACCTCCGGGGATTTGAATCAGCCCCAGCATTTT.